This T cell receptor (beta chain) was profiled in a study of control samples from healthy donors and cancer patients (dated by TCRdb to 2020 to 2022). Concerning this clone itself: Its antigen has not been determined. Qualities for individual bases were not recorded, and no much larger clone is one base off.

Reading the germline V gene gives CDR1 KGHDR and CDR2 SFDVKD. Cut back by 2 bases and 4 bases, the V and J ends lie 7 bases apart. There are 14 amino acids in the CDR3, from cysteine to phenylalanine inclusive. This entry keeps only the CDR3 DNA: 42 bases, framed from base 1. The library relied on the immunoSEQ multiplex PCR assay. TCRdb limited this immuneACCESS table to in-frame rearrangements with V and J called. A share of clones is missing; checked studies link under half to unresolved V genes, and the rest is unexplained. For this sample there are some 130,000 clones; approximately 94% appear just once. About 1.5% of the sample rests with the top ten.

Sequencing was performed on PBMCs. This sequence was found in a man between 50 and 59 years old with head and neck cancer. Recombination joined TRBV24-1 with TRBJ1-4, with the D gene uncertain. For the CDR3, the sequence is CATSDSGFNEKLFF. In nucleotides, the sequence is TGTGCCACCAGTGATTCCGGTTTTAATGAAAAACTGTTTTTT.